This TCR beta chain was sequenced during a study of blood T cell repertoires in COVID-19. The repertoire was sequenced with immunoSEQ multiplex PCR; TCRdb's copy has only in-frame clones and lacks some. The table includes 150,000 to 200,000 clones, roughly 79% detected once. The specimen was peripheral blood. This clonotype originated in a woman older than 75 with COVID-19, enrolled during active disease.

The CDR3 DNA reads TGTGCCAGCAGCCGCCCGTCGAGGGGAGGGTCGGAGGCCCAGTACTTC. Protein: CASSRPSRGGSEAQYF. The rearrangement uses TRBV6-2 or TRBV6-3 and TRBJ2-5, with TRBD2 matching over 7 bases. This CDR3 is built from 16 residues. Germline V gene sequence: CDR1 MNHEY, CDR2 SVGEGT. V shed 6 bases and J 9 bases; nucleotides not matched to a gene: 19.